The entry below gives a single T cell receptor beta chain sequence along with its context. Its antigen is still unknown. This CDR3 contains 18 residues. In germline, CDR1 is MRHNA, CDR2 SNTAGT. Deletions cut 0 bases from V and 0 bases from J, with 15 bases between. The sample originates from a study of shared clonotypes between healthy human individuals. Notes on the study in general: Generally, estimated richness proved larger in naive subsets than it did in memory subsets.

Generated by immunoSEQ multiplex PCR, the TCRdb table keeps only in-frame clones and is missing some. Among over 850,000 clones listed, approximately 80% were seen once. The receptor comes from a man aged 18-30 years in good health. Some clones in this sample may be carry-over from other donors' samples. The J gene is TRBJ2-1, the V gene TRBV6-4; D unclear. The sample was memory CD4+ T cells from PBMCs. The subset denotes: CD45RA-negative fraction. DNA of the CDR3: TGTGCCAGCAGTGACTCAGTTTGGGTGCAGAGCTCCTACAATGAGCAGTTCTTC. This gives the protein CASSDSVWVQSSYNEQFF.